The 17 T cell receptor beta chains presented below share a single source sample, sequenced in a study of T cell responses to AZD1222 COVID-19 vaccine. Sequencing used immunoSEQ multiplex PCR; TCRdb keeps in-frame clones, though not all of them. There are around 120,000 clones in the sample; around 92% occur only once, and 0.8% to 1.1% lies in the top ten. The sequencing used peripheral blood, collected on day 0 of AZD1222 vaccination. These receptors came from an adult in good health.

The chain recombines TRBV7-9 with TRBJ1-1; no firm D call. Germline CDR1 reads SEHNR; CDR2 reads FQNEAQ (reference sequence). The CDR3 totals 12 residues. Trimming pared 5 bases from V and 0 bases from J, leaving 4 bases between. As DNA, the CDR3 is TGTGCCAGCAGCGAGATGAACACTGAAGCTTTCTTT. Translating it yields CASSEMNTEAFF.

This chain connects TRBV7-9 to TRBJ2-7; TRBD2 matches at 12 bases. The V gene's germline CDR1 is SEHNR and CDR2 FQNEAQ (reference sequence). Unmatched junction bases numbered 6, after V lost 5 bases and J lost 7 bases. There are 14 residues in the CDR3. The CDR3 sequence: CASSGTSGPWEQYF. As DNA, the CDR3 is TGTGCCAGCAGCGGGACTAGCGGGCCCTGGGAGCAGTACTTC. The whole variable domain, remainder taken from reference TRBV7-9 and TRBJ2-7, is DTGVSQNPRHKITKRGQNVTFRCDPISEHNRLYWYRQTLGQGPEFLTYFQNEAQLEKSRLLSDRFSAERPKGSFSTLEIQRTEQGDSAMYLCASSGTSGPWEQYFGPGTRLTVT.

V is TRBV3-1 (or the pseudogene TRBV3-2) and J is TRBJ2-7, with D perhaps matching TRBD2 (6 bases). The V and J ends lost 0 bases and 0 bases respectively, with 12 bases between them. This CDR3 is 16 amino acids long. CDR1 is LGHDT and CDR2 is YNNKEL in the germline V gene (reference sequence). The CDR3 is CASSQDLPSVSYEQYF. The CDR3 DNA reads TGTGCCAGCAGCCAAGATTTGCCTAGCGTCTCCTACGAGCAGTACTTC.

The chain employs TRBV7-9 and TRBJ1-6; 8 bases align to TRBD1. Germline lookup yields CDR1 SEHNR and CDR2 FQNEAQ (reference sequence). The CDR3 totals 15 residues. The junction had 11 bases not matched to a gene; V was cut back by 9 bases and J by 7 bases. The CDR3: CASNGRGTGNSPLHF. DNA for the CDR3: TGTGCCAGTAACGGGCGCGGGACAGGCAATTCACCCCTCCACTTT.

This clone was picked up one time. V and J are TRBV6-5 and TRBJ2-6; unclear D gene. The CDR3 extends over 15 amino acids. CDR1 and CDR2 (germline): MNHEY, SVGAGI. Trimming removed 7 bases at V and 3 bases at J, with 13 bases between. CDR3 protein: CASTTGRRGANVLTF. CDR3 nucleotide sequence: TGTGCCAGCACCACCGGAAGGCGTGGGGCCAACGTCCTGACTTTC.

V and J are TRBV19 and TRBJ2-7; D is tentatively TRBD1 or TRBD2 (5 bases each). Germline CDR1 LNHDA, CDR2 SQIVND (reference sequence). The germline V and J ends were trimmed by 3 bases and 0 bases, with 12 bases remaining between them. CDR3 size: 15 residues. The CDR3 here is CASSIGSGSSYEQYF. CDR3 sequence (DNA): TGTGCCAGTAGTATTGGGTCAGGGAGCTCCTACGAGCAGTACTTC.

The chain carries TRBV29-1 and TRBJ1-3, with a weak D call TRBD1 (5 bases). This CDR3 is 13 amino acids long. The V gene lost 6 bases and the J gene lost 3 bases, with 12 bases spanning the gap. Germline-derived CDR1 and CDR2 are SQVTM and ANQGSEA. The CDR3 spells CSVQVRVGNTIYF. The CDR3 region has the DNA TGCAGCGTCCAAGTCAGGGTTGGAAACACCATATATTTT.

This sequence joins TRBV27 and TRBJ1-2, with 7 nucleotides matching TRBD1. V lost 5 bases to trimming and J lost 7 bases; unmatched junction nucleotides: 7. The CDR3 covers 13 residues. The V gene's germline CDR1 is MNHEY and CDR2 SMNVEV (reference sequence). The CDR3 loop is CASSPRGRPGYTF. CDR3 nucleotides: TGTGCCAGCAGTCCGAGGGGGCGACCTGGCTACACCTTC.

CDR3 DNA sequence: TGCGCCAGCAGCCAAGATGTTAACCCCCGGACCCAGTACTTC. Translating it yields CASSQDVNPRTQYF. This chain connects TRBV4-1 to TRBJ2-5, with D unclear. V shed 0 bases and J shed 7 bases, with 12 bases lying between them. Germline V gives CDR1 MGHRA, CDR2 YSYEKL. This CDR3 has 14 residues.

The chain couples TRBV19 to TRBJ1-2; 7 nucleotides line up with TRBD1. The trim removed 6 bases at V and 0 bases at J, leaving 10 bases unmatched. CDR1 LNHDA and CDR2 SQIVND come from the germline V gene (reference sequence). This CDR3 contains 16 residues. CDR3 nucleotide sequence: TGTGCCAGTAGGCCAACAGGGGCGGGAGCTAACTATGGCTACACCTTC. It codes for CASRPTGAGANYGYTF.

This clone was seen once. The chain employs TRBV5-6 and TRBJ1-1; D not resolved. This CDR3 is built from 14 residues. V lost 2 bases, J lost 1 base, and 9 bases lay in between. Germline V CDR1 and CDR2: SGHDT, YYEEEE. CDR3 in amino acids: CASSFGPKNTEAFF. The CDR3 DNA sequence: TGTGCCAGCAGCTTTGGTCCGAAGAACACTGAAGCTTTCTTT.

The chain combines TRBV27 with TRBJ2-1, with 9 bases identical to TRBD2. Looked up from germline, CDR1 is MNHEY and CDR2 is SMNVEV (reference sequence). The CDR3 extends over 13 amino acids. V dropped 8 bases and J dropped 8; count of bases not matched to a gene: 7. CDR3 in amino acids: CASGELAGYEQFF. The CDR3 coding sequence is TGTGCCAGCGGAGAACTAGCGGGTTATGAGCAGTTCTTC.

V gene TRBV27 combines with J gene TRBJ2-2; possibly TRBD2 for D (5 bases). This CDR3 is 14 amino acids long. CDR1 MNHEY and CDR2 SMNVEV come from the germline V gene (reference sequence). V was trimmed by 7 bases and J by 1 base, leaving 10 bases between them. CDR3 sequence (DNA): TGTGCCAGCAAGATAGGGAGGAACACCGGGGAGCTGTTTTTT. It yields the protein CASKIGRNTGELFF.

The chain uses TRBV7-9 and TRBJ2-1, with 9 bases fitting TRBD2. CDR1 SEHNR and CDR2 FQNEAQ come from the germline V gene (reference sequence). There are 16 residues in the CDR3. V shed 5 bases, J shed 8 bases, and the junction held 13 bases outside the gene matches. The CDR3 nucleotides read TGTGCCAGCAGCCATCGACTAGCGGTAAGACTCGATGAGCAGTTCTTC. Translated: CASSHRLAVRLDEQFF.

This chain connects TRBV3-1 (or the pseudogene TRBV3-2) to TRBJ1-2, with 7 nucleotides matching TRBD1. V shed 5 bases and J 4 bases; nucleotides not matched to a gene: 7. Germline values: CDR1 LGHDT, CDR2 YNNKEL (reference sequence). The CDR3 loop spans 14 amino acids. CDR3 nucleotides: TGTGCCAGCAGCTTTCGACAGGGAAGCTATGGCTACACCTTC. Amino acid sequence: CASSFRQGSYGYTF.

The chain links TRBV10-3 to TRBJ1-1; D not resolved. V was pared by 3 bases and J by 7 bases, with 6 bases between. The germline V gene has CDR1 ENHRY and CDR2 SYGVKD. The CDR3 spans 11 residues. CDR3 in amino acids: CAISEGFEAFF. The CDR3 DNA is TGTGCCATCAGTGAAGGCTTTGAAGCTTTCTTT.

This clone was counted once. Written as DNA, the CDR3 is TGTGCCAGCAGCGTAGGGGGACTAGCGGAGTTAAATGAGCAGTTCTTC. It yields the protein CASSVGGLAELNEQFF. This chain joins TRBV9 and TRBJ2-1; 11 positions agree with TRBD2. Trimming cost V 0 bases and J 7 bases; bases outside gene matches: 6. Germline V gene sequence: CDR1 SGDLS, CDR2 YYNGEE. The CDR3 runs 16 residues.